The T cell receptor beta chain described here comes from a study of blood T cells in healthy people across ages. For the second PCR, which ran for roughly 7 to 11 cycles, a sample-barcoded 5' primer and a J-beta primer mix were used. TCRdb passed the 5' RACE reads through MiXCR, listing each CDR3 protein once. The sample yields about 1.8 million distinct CDR3 sequences, 40% to 55% seen once. CDR1 MDHEN and CDR2 SYDVKM come from the germline V gene. This CDR3 has 15 amino acids. V lost 6 bases and J lost 1; bases outside the gene matches: 5. The TCR originated in a woman in her thirties or forties in good health. The sample taken for sequencing was blood. The chain recombines TRBV28 with TRBJ2-3; 9 bases map to TRBD1. The CDR3 protein is CASRGQGGGTDTQYF. CDR3 sequence (DNA): TGTGCCAGCAGGGGACAGGGAGGAGGCACAGATACGCAGTATTTT. Complete variable domain (other parts from reference TRBV28 and TRBJ2-3): DVKVTQSSRYLVKRTGEKVFLECVQDMDHENMFWYRQDPGLGLRLIYFSYDVKMKEKGDIPEGYSVSREKKERFSLILESASTNQTSMYLCASRGQGGGTDTQYFGPGTRLTVL.